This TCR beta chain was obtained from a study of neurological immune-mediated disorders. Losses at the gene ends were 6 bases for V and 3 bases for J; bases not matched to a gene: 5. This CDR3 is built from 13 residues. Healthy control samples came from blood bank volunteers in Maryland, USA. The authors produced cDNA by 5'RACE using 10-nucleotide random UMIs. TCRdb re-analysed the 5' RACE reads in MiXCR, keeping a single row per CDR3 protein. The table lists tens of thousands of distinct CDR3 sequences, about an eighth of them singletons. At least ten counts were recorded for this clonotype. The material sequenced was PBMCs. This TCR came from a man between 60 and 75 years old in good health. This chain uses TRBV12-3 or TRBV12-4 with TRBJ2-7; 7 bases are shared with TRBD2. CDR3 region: CASSRTRGYEQYF. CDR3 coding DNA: TGTGCCAGCAGCCGGACTAGGGGCTACGAGCAGTACTTC.